The source of this T cell receptor (beta chain) is a study of technical replicates of blood from a few donors. Clones were read by immunoSEQ multiplex PCR, and TCRdb kept only the in-frame ones, dropping some. The sample gives tens of thousands of clones, about 94% of which show up once; around 0.25% is in the top ten. CDR3 length: 15 amino acids. With 6 bases removed from V and 4 bases from J, the gap between germline ends came to 16 bases. Germline V gives CDR1 MDHEN, CDR2 SYDVKM. Sample: T cells isolated from PBMCs. The chain combines TRBV28 with TRBJ1-3; possibly TRBD1 for D (5 bases). The receptor's source is a human donor in good health. In nucleotides, the CDR3 is TGTGCCAGCAGCCCACCGCGGACAACGGGAAACACCATATATTTT. Translating it yields CASSPPRTTGNTIYF.